This T cell receptor (beta chain) comes out of a study of cytomegalovirus exposure and HLA in healthy donors. Study outcomes and limitations: Using the classifier, cytomegalovirus status was reportedly diagnosed with high specificity and sensitivity. HLA restriction was apparent for most CMV-associated TCR beta chains in a later analysis.

The study ran its PCR with 60 Vbeta and 13 Jbeta primers. The assay was immunoSEQ multiplex PCR, and TCRdb's table has in-frame clones only and misses some. The sample holds 150,000 to 160,000 clones; over 70% are singletons and the top ten take around 13%. Trimming cost V 2 bases and J 6 bases; bases outside gene matches: 8. The germline V gene has CDR1 LNHDA and CDR2 SQIVND (reference sequence). The CDR3 runs 15 residues. Remarks on this clone: As yet, its antigen is unknown.

This chain links TRBV19 with TRBJ2-3, with 7 nucleotides matching TRBD1. The sample comprised PBMCs. The source of this sequence is a man aged 25 to 45 in good health and CMV-seropositive. The CDR3 loop is CASSITGTELDTQYF. The DNA of the CDR3 is TGTGCCAGTAGTATAACCGGGACAGAGCTTGATACGCAGTATTTT.